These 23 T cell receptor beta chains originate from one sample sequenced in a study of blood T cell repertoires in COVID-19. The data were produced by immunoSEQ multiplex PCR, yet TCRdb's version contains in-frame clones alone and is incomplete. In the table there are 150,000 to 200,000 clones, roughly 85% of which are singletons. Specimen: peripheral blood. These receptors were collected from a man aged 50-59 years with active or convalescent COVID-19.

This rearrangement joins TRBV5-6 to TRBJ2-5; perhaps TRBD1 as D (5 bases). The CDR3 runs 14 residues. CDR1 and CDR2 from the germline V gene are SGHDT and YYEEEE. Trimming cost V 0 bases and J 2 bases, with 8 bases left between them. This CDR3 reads CASSLVDSQETQYF. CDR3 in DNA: TGTGCCAGCAGCTTGGTTGACAGTCAAGAGACCCAGTACTTC.

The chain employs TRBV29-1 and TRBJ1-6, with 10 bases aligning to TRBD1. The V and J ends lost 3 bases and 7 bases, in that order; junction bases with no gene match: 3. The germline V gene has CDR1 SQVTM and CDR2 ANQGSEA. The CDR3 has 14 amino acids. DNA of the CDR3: TGCAGCGTTGATGCGGGACAGGGGAATTCACCCCTCCACTTT. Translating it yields CSVDAGQGNSPLHF. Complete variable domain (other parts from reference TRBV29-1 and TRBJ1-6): SAVISQKPSRDICQRGTSLTIQCQVDSQVTMMFWYRQQPGQSLTLIATANQGSEATYESGFVIDKFPISRPNLTFSTLTVSNMSPEDSSIYLCSVDAGQGNSPLHFGNGTRLTVT.

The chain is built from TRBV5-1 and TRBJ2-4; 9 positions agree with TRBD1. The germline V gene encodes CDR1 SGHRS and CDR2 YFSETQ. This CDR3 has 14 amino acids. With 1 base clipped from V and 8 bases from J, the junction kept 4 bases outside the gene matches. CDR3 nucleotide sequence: TGCGCCAGCAGCTTGAGACAGGGGGGCGACATTCAGTACTTC. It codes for CASSLRQGGDIQYF.

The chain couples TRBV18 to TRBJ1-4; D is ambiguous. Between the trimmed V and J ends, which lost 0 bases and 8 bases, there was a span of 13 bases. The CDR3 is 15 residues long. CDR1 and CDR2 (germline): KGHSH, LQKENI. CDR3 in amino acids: CASSPPAGREEKLFF. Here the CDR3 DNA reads TGTGCCAGCTCACCACCGGCGGGGAGGGAGGAAAAACTGTTTTTT.

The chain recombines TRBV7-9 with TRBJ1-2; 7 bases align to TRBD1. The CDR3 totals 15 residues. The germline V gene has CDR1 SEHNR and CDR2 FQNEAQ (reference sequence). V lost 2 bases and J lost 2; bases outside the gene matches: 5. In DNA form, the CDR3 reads TGTGCCAGCAGCTTAAGTCAGGGGGTAAACTATGGCTACACCTTC. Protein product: CASSLSQGVNYGYTF.

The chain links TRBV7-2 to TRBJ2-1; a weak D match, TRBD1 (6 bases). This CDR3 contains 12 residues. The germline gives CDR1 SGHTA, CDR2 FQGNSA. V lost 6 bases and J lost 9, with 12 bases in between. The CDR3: CASSYRDPEQFF. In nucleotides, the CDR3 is TGTGCCAGCAGTTACAGGGATCCTGAGCAGTTCTTC.

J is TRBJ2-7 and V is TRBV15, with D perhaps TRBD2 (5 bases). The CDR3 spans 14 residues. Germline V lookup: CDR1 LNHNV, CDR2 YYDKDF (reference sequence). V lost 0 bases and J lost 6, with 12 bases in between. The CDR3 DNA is TGTGCCACCAGCAGAGATCGGACTTCTGTCGAGCAGTACTTC. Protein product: CATSRDRTSVEQYF.

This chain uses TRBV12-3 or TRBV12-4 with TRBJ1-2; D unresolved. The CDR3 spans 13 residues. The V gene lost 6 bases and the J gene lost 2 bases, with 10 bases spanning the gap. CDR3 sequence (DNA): TGTGCCAGCAGCCTAGCTCAAAACTATGGCTACACCTTC. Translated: CASSLAQNYGYTF.

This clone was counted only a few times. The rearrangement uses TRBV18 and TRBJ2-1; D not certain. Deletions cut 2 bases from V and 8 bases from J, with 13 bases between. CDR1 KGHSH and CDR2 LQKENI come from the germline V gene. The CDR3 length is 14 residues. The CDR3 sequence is CASSPEDSIDEQFF. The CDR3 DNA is TGTGCCAGCTCACCAGAGGATTCCATCGATGAGCAGTTCTTC.

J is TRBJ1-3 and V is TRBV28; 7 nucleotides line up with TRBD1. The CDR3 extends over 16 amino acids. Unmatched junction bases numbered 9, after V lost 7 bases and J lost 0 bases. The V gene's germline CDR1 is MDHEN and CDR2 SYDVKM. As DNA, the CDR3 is TGTGCCAGCAAATTGGGACAGCTCCGCTCTGGAAACACCATATATTTT. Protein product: CASKLGQLRSGNTIYF.

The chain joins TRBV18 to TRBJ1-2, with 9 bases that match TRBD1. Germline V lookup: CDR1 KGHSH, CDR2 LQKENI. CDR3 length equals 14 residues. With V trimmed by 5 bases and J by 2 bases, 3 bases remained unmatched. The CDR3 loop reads CASSSGQGNYGYTF. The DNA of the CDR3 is TGTGCCAGCTCATCTGGACAGGGGAACTATGGCTACACCTTC.

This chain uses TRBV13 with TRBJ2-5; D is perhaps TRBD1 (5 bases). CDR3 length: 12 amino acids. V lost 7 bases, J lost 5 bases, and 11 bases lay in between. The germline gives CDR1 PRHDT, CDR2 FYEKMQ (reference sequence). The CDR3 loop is CASMGRGETQYF. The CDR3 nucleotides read TGTGCCAGCATGGGAAGGGGCGAGACCCAGTACTTC.

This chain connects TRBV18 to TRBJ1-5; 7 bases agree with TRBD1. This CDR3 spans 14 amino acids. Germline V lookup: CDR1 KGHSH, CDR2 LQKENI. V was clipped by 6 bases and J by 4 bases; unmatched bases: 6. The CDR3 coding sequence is TGTGCCAGCTCCCGGGACAGACTAAATCAGCCCCAGCATTTT. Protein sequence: CASSRDRLNQPQHF.

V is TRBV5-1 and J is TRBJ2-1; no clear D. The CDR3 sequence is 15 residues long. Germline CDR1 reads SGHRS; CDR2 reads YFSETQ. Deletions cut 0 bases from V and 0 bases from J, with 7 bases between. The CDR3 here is CASSLGASSYNEQFF. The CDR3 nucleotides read TGCGCCAGCAGCTTGGGGGCGAGCTCCTACAATGAGCAGTTCTTC.

The CDR3 DNA reads as TGTGCCAGCAGGACTGACGTAAGCTACGAGCAGTACTTC. Residues: CASRTDVSYEQYF. This rearrangement joins TRBV2 to TRBJ2-7; D remains ambiguous. The CDR3 is 13 residues long. V was pared by 6 bases and J by 3 bases, with 12 bases between. Germline CDR1 reads SNHLY; CDR2 reads FYNNEI.

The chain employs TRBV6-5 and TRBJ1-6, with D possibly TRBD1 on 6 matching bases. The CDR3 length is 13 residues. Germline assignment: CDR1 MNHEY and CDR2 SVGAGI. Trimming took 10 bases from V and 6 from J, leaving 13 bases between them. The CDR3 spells CATWDIANSPLHF. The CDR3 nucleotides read TGTGCCACCTGGGACATAGCTAATTCACCCCTCCACTTT.

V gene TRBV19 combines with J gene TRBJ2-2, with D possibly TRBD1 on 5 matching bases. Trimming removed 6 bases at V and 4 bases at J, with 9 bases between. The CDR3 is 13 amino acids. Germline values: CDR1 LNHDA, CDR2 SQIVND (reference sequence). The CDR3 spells CASRAGPTGELFF. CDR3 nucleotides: TGTGCCAGTAGGGCAGGGCCCACCGGGGAGCTGTTTTTT.

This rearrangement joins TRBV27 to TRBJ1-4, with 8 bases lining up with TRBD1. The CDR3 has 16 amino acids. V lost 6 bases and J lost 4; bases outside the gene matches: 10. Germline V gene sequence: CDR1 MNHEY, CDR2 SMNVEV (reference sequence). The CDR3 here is CASSPGTGLINEKLFF. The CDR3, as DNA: TGTGCCAGCAGCCCGGGGACAGGCTTGATTAATGAAAAACTGTTTTTT.

CDR3 residues: CSYAGTGNNEQYF. As DNA, the CDR3 is TGCAGCTACGCCGGGACAGGCAATAACGAGCAGTACTTC. The genes are TRBV29-1 and TRBJ2-7; 8 bases fit TRBD1. The CDR3 runs 13 residues. V gave up 8 bases and J gave up 5 bases; unmatched junction bases: 11. CDR1 is SQVTM, CDR2 ANQGSEA, per germline.

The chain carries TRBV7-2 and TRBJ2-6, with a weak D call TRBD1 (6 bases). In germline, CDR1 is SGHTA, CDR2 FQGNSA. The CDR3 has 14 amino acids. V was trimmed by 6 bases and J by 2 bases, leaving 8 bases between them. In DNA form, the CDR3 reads TGTGCCAGCAGGGGACATCCTGGGGCCAACGTCCTGACTTTC. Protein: CASRGHPGANVLTF.

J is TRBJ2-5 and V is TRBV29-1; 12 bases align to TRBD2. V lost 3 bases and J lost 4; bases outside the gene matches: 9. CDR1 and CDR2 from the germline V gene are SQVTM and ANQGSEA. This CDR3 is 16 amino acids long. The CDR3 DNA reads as TGCAGCGTTGAGCCCCTTTCTAGCGGGGGGGGAGAGACCCAGTACTTC. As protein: CSVEPLSSGGGETQYF.

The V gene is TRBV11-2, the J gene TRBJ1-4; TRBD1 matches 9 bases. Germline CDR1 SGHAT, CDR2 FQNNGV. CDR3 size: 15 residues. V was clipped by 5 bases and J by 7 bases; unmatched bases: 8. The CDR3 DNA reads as TGTGCCAGCAGCCGAGCGGGACAGGGAACTGAAAAACTGTTTTTT. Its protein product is CASSRAGQGTEKLFF.

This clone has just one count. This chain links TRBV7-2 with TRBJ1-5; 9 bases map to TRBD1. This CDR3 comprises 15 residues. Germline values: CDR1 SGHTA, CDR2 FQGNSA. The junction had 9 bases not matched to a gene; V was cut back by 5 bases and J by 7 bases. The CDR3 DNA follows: TGTGCCAGCAGCCTCAGGACAGGGGACGACCAGCCCCAGCATTTT. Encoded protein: CASSLRTGDDQPQHF.